The 7 T cell receptor beta chains below all came from one sample that was sequenced in a study of blood T cell repertoires in COVID-19. Profiling relied on immunoSEQ multiplex PCR, and the TCRdb table lists in-frame clones only, not all of them. This sample has around 120,000 clones, with less than 85% found just once. Specimen: peripheral blood. The receptors originated from a man aged 45-65 years with acute or convalescent COVID-19.

The J gene is TRBJ2-7, the V gene TRBV28; D perhaps matches TRBD2 (5 bases). V was cut by 6 bases and J by 7 bases, with 25 bases left in between. Germline CDR1 is MDHEN and CDR2 is SYDVKM. The CDR3 runs 16 residues. The CDR3 DNA is TGTGCCAGCAGGACTCCCGGGGTCCCTCATTTAAGGGAGCAGTACTTC. Translated: CASRTPGVPHLREQYF.

The V gene is TRBV3-1 (or the pseudogene TRBV3-2), the J gene TRBJ1-1; no firm D call. The V end was cut by 0 bases, the J end by 10 bases, with 9 bases between. Germline V gives CDR1 LGHDT, CDR2 YNNKEL (reference sequence). The CDR3 loop spans 12 amino acids. The CDR3 here is CASSQETNGAFF. CDR3 DNA sequence: TGTGCCAGCAGCCAAGAGACTAATGGAGCTTTCTTT.

This rearrangement joins TRBV16 to TRBJ2-7; D is perhaps TRBD1 (6 bases). Germline V CDR1 and CDR2: KGHSY, FQNENV. This CDR3 has 16 residues. Trimming shortened V by 4 bases and J by 0 bases, and 16 bases separated the two germline ends. CDR3 in DNA: TGTGCCAGCAGCCCTTTCTATAGGGGGACCTCCTACGAGCAGTACTTC. This encodes CASSPFYRGTSYEQYF.

The DNA for the CDR3 is TGTGCCAGCAGCTCAAATATGGGGCCTGCTCAGGGCGTGATTTTTTTT. Protein product: CASSSNMGPAQGVIFF. J is TRBJ1-4 and V is TRBV7-8; perhaps TRBD1 as D (5 bases). The V end was cut by 4 bases, the J end by 17 bases, with 29 bases between. CDR1 and CDR2 (germline): SGHVS, FQNEAQ. The CDR3 runs 16 residues.

The chain employs TRBV5-1 and TRBJ1-6; 7 bases agree with TRBD1. Germline V CDR1 and CDR2: SGHRS, YFSETQ. CDR3 size: 14 residues. Germline trimming cut 8 bases from V and 10 bases from J; bases unmatched to any gene: 12. The CDR3 nucleotides read TGCGCCAGTAAACCGGGACAGCGAGGGTCACCCCTCCACTTT. Protein sequence: CASKPGQRGSPLHF.

The chain carries TRBV28 and TRBJ2-1, with TRBD2 matching 8 bases. In germline, CDR1 is MDHEN, CDR2 SYDVKM. V gave up 1 base and J gave up 0 bases; unmatched junction bases: 5. The CDR3 extends over 17 amino acids. The CDR3 spells CASSLYSGIPSYNEQFF. The CDR3 DNA reads as TGTGCCAGCAGTTTATATAGCGGGATTCCCTCCTACAATGAGCAGTTCTTC.

This clone was counted a few times. The chain recombines TRBV7-2 with TRBJ1-4; 7 positions agree with TRBD1. Trimming removed 5 bases from V and 7 bases from J; junction bases left unmatched: 7. The germline CDR1 and CDR2 sequences are SGHTA and FQGNSA. CDR3 length equals 14 residues. The CDR3 DNA is TGTGCCAGCAGCGTGAGGCAGGGGGGTGAAAAACTGTTTTTT. It yields the protein CASSVRQGGEKLFF.